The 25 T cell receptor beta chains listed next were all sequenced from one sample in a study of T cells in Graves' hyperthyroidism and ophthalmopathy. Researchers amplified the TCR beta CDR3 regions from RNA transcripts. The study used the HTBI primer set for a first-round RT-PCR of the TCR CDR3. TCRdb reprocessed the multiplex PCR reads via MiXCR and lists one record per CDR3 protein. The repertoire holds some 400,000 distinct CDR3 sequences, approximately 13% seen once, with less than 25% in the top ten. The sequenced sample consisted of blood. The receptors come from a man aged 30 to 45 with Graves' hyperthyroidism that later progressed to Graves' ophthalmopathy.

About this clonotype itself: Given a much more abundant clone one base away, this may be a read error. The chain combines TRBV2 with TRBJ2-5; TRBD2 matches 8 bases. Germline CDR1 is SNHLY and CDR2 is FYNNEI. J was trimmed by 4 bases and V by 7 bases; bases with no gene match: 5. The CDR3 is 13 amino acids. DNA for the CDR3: TGTGCCAGCAAAGTTACTAGCGGAGAGACCCAGTACTTC. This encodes CASKVTSGETQYF. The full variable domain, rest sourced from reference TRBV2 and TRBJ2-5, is EPEVTQTPSHQVTQMGQEVILRCVPISNHLYFYWYRQILGQKVEFLVSFYNNEISEKSEIFDDQFSVERPDGSNFTLKIRSTKLEDSAMYFCASKVTSGETQYFGPGTRLLVL.

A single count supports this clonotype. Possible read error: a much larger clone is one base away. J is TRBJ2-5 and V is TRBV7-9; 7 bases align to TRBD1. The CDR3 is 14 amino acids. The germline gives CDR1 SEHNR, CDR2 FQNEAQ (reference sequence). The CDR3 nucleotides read TGTGCCAGCAGGTCCGGGACAGAACAAGTGACCCAGTACTTC. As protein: CASRSGTEQVTQYF.

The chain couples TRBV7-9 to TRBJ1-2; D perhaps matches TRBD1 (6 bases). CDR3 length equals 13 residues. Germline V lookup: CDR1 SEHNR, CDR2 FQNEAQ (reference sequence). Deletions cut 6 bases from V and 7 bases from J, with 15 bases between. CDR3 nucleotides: TGTGCCAGCAGTACAGGGAAAGTGACTGGCTACACCTTC. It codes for CASSTGKVTGYTF.

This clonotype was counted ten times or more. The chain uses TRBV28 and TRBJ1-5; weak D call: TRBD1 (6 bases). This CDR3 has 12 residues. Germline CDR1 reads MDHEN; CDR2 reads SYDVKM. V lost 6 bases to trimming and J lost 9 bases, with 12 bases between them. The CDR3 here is CASSPQGWPQHF. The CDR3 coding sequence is TGTGCCAGCAGCCCCCAGGGGTGGCCCCAGCATTTT. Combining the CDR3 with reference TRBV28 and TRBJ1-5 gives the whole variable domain DVKVTQSSRYLVKRTGEKVFLECVQDMDHENMFWYRQDPGLGLRLIYFSYDVKMKEKGDIPEGYSVSREKKERFSLILESASTNQTSMYLCASSPQGWPQHFGDGTRLSIL.

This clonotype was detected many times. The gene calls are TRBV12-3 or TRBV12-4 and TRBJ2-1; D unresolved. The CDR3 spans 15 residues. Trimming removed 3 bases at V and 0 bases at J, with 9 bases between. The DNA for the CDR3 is TGTGCCAGCAGTTTTGGGCGGAGCTCCTACAATGAGCAGTTCTTC. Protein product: CASSFGRSSYNEQFF.

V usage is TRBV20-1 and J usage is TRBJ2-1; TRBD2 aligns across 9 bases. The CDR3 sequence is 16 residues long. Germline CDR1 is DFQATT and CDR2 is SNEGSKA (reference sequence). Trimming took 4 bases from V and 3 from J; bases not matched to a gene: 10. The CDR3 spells CSANPRGGANYNEQFF. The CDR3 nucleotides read TGCAGTGCTAATCCTCGCGGGGGGGCTAACTACAATGAGCAGTTCTTC.

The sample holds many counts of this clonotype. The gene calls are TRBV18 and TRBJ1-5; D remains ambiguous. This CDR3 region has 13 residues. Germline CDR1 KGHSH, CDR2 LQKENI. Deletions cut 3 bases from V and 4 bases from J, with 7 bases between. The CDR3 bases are TGTGCCAGCTCACCCCAGGATAATCAGCCCCAGCATTTT. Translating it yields CASSPQDNQPQHF.

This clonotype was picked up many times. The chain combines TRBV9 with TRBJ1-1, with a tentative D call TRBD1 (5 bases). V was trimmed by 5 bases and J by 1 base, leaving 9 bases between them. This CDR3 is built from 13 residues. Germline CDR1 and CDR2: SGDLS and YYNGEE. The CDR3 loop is CASSKTGNTEAFF. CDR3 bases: TGTGCCAGCAGTAAAACAGGGAACACTGAAGCTTTCTTT. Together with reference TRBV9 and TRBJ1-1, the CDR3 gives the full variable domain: DSGVTQTPKHLITATGQRVTLRCSPRSGDLSVYWYQQSLDQGLQFLIQYYNGEERAKGNILERFSAQQFPDLHSELNLSSLELGDSALYFCASSKTGNTEAFFGQGTRLTVV.

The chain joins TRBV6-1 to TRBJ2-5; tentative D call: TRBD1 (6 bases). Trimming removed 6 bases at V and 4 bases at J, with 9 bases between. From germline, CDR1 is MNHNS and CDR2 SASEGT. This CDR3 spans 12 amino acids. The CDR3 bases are TGTGCCAGCAGGAACAGGGCAGAGACCCAGTACTTC. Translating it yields CASRNRAETQYF.

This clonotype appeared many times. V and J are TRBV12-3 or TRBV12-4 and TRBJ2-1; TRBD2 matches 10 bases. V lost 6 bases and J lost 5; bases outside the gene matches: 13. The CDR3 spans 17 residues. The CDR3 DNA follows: TGTGCCAGCAGCTCAATAGCGGGGACTAGCGTTAACAATGAGCAGTTCTTC. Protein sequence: CASSSIAGTSVNNEQFF.

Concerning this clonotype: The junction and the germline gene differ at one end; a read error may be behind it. The CDR3 region is CAGSPQIQGPTDTQYF. CDR3 nucleotides: TGTGCCGGCAGCCCCCAAATTCAGGGACCCACAGATACGCAGTATTTT. The chain links TRBV6-1 to TRBJ2-3, with D perhaps matching TRBD1 or TRBD2 (5 bases each). This CDR3 spans 16 amino acids. Germline values: CDR1 MNHNS, CDR2 SASEGT.

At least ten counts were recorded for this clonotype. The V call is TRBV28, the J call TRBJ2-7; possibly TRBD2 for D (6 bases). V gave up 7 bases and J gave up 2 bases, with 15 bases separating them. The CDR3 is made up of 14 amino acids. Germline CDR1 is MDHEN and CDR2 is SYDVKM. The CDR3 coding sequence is TGTGCCAGCACCAGGACGCGGGATACCTACGAGCAGTACTTC. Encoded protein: CASTRTRDTYEQYF.

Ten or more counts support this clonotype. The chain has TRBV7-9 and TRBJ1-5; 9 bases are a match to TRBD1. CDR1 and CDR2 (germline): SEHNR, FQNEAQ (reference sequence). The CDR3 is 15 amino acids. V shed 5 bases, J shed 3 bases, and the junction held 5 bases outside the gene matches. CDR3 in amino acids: CASSGGTGNNQPQHF. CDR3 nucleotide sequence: TGTGCCAGCAGCGGCGGGACAGGGAACAATCAGCCCCAGCATTTT. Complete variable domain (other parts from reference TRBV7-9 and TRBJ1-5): DTGVSQNPRHKITKRGQNVTFRCDPISEHNRLYWYRQTLGQGPEFLTYFQNEAQLEKSRLLSDRFSAERPKGSFSTLEIQRTEQGDSAMYLCASSGGTGNNQPQHFGDGTRLSIL.

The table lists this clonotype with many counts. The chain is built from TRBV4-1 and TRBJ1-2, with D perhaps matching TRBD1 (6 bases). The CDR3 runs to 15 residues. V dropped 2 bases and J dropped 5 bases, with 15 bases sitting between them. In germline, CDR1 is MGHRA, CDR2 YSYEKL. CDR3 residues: CASSQTQGRDYGYTF. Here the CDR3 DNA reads TGCGCCAGCAGCCAAACCCAGGGGCGGGATTATGGCTACACCTTC.

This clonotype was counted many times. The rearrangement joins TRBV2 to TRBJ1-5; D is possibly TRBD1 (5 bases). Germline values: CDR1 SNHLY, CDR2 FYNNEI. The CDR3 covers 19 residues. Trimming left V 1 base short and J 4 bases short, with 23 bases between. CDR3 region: CASSEGRGRGPKRNQPQHF. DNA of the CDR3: TGTGCCAGCAGTGAAGGTAGGGGACGGGGCCCCAAAAGGAATCAGCCCCAGCATTTT.

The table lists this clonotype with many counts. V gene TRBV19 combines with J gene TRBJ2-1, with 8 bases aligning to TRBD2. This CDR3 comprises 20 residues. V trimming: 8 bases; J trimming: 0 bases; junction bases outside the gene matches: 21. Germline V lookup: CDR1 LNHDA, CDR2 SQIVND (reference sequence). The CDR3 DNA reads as TGTGCCAGTCAATTGGTTCATGGACTAGCAGGCCTTGGCTCCTACAATGAGCAGTTCTTC. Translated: CASQLVHGLAGLGSYNEQFF.

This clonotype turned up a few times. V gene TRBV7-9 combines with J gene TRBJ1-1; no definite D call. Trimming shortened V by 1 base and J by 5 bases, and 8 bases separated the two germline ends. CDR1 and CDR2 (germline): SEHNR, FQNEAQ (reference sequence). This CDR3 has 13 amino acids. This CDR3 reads CASSLGWFTEAFF. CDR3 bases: TGTGCCAGCAGCTTAGGGTGGTTTACTGAAGCTTTCTTT.

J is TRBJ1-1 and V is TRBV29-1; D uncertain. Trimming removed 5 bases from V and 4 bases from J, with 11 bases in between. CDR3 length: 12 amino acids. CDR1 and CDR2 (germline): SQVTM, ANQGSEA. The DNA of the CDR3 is TGCAGCGTTCTGGCGGAGTTCACTGAAGCTTTCTTT. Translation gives CSVLAEFTEAFF.

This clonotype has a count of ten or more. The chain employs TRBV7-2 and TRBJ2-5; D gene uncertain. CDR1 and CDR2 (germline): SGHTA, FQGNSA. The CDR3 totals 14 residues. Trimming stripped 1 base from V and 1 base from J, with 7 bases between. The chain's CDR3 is CASSLVSTQETQYF. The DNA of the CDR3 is TGTGCCAGCAGCTTAGTGTCTACCCAAGAGACCCAGTACTTC.

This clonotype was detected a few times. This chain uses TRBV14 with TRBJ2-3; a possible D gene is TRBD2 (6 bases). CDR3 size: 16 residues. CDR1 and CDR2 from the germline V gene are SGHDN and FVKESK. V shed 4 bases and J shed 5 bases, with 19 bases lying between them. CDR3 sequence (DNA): TGTGCCAGCAGCCCGGTCACCACGGGGGAGGTAGATACGCAGTATTTT. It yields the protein CASSPVTTGEVDTQYF.

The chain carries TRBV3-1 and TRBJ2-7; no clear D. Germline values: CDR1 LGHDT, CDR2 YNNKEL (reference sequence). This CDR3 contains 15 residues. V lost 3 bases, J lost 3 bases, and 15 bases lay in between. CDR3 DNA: TGTGCCAGCAGCCAGGGCGGTCCCCATTACTACGAGCAGTACTTC. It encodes CASSQGGPHYYEQYF.

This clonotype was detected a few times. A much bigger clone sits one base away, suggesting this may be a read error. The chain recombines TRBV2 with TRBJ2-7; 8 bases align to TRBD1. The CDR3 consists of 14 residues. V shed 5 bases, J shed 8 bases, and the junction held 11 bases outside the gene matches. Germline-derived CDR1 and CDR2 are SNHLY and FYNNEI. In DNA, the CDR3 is TGTGCCAGCAGTTTTGTGACAGGGGATTACAAGCAGTACTTC. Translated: CASSFVTGDYKQYF.

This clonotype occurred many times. As DNA, the CDR3 is TGTGCCAACCCACAGGGGGCCGAGGACTATGGCTACACCTTC. This gives the protein CANPQGAEDYGYTF. The J gene is TRBJ1-2, the V gene TRBV2; 9 bases align to TRBD1. V shed 10 bases, J shed 3 bases, and the junction held 9 bases outside the gene matches. CDR1 is SNHLY, CDR2 FYNNEI, per germline. This CDR3 comprises 14 residues. The full variable domain, rest sourced from reference TRBV2 and TRBJ1-2, is EPEVTQTPSHQVTQMGQEVILRCVPISNHLYFYWYRQILGQKVEFLVSFYNNEISEKSEIFDDQFSVERPDGSNFTLKIRSTKLEDSAMYFCANPQGAEDYGYTFGSGTRLTVV.

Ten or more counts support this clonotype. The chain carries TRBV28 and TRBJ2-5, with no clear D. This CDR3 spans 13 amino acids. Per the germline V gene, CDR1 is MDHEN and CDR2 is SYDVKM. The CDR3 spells CASRGKVQETQYF. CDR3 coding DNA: TGTGCAAGCCGAGGAAAGGTCCAAGAGACCCAGTACTTC.

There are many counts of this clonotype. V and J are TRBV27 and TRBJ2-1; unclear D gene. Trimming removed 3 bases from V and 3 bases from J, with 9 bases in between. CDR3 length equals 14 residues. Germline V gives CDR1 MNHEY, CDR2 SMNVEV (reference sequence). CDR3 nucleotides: TGTGCCAGCAGTTTTGAAAGGAGCTACAATGAGCAGTTCTTC. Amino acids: CASSFERSYNEQFF.